The rows below give T cell receptor beta chains drawn from one sample of a study of tumor and adjacent non-tumor tissue in lung cancer. TCRdb reprocessed the multiplex PCR reads with MiXCR, giving one entry per CDR3 protein. This table has over 110,000 distinct CDR3 sequences, around 60% appearing once. Specimen: lung tumor tissue. These receptors were collected from a man in his fifties or sixties with small cell lung cancer. Both conserved end residues are part of each CDR3. The order of the fields is D gene, J gene, clone size, CDR3 length, V gene, CDR3 DNA, CDR3 protein. D genes are given only for firm matches. Expanded clones are given a class, and other clones once, few, many or no size at all.

>TRBD2|TRBJ2-1|.|17|TRBV4-2
TGTGCCAGCAGCCAATCTAATGGCGGGAGACTAGGTAATGAGCAGTTCTTC
CASSQSNGGRLGNEQFF
>TRBD2|TRBJ2-5|.|20|TRBV20-1
TGCAGTGCTAGACGACAGAGGTGGACTAGCGGGAAACTATGGGTAGAGACCCAGTACTTC
CSARRQRWTSGKLWVETQYF
>TRBD2|TRBJ2-1|.|14|TRBV11-2
TGTGCCAGCAGCTCGACTAGCGGTAGCAATGAGCAGTTCTTC
CASSSTSGSNEQFF
>.|TRBJ2-3|.|13|TRBV5-6
TGTGCCAACAGCTCGGTCCTCGGCGATACGCAGTATTTT
CANSSVLGDTQYF
>.|TRBJ1-5|.|14|TRBV5-6
TGTGCAAGCAGCTTGCGAGGGGACGGTGGGACCCAGCATTTT
CASSLRGDGGTQHF
>TRBD1|TRBJ1-5|.|15|TRBV6-1
TGTGCCAGCAGTGAACGGTGGGACAGAGTTTCGCCCCAGCATTTT
CASSERWDRVSPQHF
>TRBD2|TRBJ2-1|.|15|TRBV5-4
TGTGCCGGCAGCTTGGGACTAGCGGGAGGGAATGAGCAGTTCTTC
CAGSLGLAGGNEQFF
>.|TRBJ1-2|.|11|TRBV29-1
TGTAGCACTGAAGGGGTTGAGGGCCACACCTTC
CSTEGVEGHTF
>TRBD1|TRBJ1-1|.|14|TRBV5-1
TGCGCCAGCAGCTTGGATAGGGGGCGTCGTGAAGCTTTCTTT
CASSLDRGRREAFF
>.|TRBJ2-2|.|12|TRBV6-2/TRBV6-3
TGTGCCAGCACTTCACTAGCCGGGGAGCCGTTTTTT
CASTSLAGEPFF
>.|TRBJ2-2|.|15|TRBV12-3/TRBV12-4
TGTGCCAGCAGTTTGTCGATGGCTTTCACCGGGGAGCTGTCTTTT
CASSLSMAFTGELSF
>TRBD2|TRBJ2-1|.|17|TRBV20-1
TGCAGTGCTAGAGATTGGAGCGGGAGGGCAGAAGTCATTGAGCAATTCTTC
CSARDWSGRAEVIEQFF
>.|TRBJ1-4|.|14|TRBV20-1
TGCAGTGCTAGAGGGGGCATGGGCCGGGAAAAACTGTTTTTT
CSARGGMGREKLFF
>.|TRBJ2-5|.|13|TRBV20-1
TGCAGTTCTAGAGGACTATCGGGAGAGACCCAGTACTTC
CSSRGLSGETQYF
>.|TRBJ2-1|many|15|TRBV4-2
TGTGCCAGCAGCCAAGAGGGCCTAGTTTACAATGAGCAGTTCTTC
CASSQEGLVYNEQFF
>.|TRBJ2-5|.|15|TRBV12-3/TRBV12-4
TGTGCCAGCAGTAGAAATCACGACAACCAAGAGACCCAGTACTTC
CASSRNHDNQETQYF
>.|TRBJ2-1|.|15|TRBV7-9
TGTGCCAGCAGCTGGGCAGCGGTTGCCTACACTGAGCAGTTCTTC
CASSWAAVAYTEQFF
>TRBD2|TRBJ2-1|few|15|TRBV11-2
TGTGCCAGCAGCCCCCGACGGGAGGGCTACGATGAGCAGTTCTTC
CASSPRREGYDEQFF
>TRBD2|TRBJ2-3|.|17|TRBV6-1
TGTGCCAGCAGTGAAAGCCTAGCGGGAGTGGGGATAGATACGCAGTATTTT
CASSESLAGVGIDTQYF
>TRBD2|TRBJ2-1|many|15|TRBV11-2
TGTGCCAGCAGCACCACTAGCGGGGTAAACAATGAGCAGTTCTTC
CASSTTSGVNNEQFF
>.|TRBJ1-2|.|15|TRBV10-3
TGTGTCATCAGTGACTTGGACCGCAGGGGTGATGGCTACACCTTC
CVISDLDRRGDGYTF
>.|TRBJ2-1|.|16|TRBV7-9
TGTGCCAGCAGCTCCACCCTATGGGAAAACTACAATGAGCAGTCCTTC
CASSSTLWENYNEQSF
>.|TRBJ1-2|few|16|TRBV6-5
TGTGCCAGCAGTCAGGGTTTGGGCGGGCTAAACTATGGCTACACCTTC
CASSQGLGGLNYGYTF
>.|TRBJ1-5|.|15|TRBV11-1
TGTGCCAGCAGCTTAAGCAGCGATAGCACAGATACGCAGCATTTT
CASSLSSDSTDTQHF
>.|TRBJ2-1|.|16|TRBV10-3
TGTGCCACCCAACCGGTAGATGGGACCCGTAACAATGAGCAGTTCTTC
CATQPVDGTRNNEQFF
>.|TRBJ2-7|few|13|TRBV28
TGTGCCAGCAGTTTTCCATACTCCTACGAGCAGTACTTC
CASSFPYSYEQYF
>.|TRBJ1-1|many|15|TRBV2
TGTGCCAGCAGTACCCAGGGTATCAGAAACACTGAAGCTTTCTTT
CASSTQGIRNTEAFF
>.|TRBJ2-3|.|17|TRBV11-2
TGTGCTAGCAGCCCCCGGGGTAGTGGGAGGGGGACAGATACGCAGTATTTT
CASSPRGSGRGTDTQYF
>.|TRBJ2-5|many|13|TRBV12-3/TRBV12-4
TGTGCCAGCAGTTTTGCAGGTCTTGAGACCCAGTACTTC
CASSFAGLETQYF
>.|TRBJ2-3|.|13|TRBV7-8
TGTGCCAGAAGCTTAGAGCGCTTTGGTACGCAGTATTTT
CARSLERFGTQYF
>TRBD2|TRBJ2-7|.|13|TRBV6-1
TGTGCCGGCAGCGGGGCCCTCTCCTACGAGCAGTACTTC
CAGSGALSYEQYF
>.|TRBJ2-2|once|15|TRBV7-2
TGTGCCAGCAGCTTAGTCGGGACGAACACCGGGGAGCTGTTTTTT
CASSLVGTNTGELFF
>.|TRBJ2-3|.|15|TRBV28
TGTGCCAGCAGTTTAATTGCGTGGGGCACAGATACGCAGTATTTT
CASSLIAWGTDTQYF
>TRBD2|TRBJ2-1|.|15|TRBV6-5
TGTACCAGCAGTTCGGGTCTAGCGGGATTCAATGAGTACTTCTTC
CTSSSGLAGFNEYFF
>.|TRBJ1-6|.|20|TRBV11-3
TGTGCCAGCAGCCATCACCGGTACAGGGTCTCCACTAGAACAAATTCACCCCTCCACTTT
CASSHHRYRVSTRTNSPLHF
>.|TRBJ2-7|.|13|TRBV19
TGTGCCAGTAGTTGGCAGGCGTCCTACGAGCAGTACTTC
CASSWQASYEQYF
>TRBD1|TRBJ2-5|.|13|TRBV29-1
TGCAGCGACCCTCGGGGACAGGGAGAGACCCAGTACTTC
CSDPRGQGETQYF
>.|TRBJ1-1|.|14|TRBV6-5
TGTGCCAGCAGTTACGAGGGGCTGAACACTGAAGCTTTCTTT
CASSYEGLNTEAFF
>.|TRBJ2-1|once|13|TRBV20-1
TGCATTGCTGCGGACGTTTCCTACGATGAGCAGTTCTTC
CIAADVSYDEQFF
>TRBD2|TRBJ2-3|.|16|TRBV20-1
TGCAGTGCCACACCGGGGCTAGCGGGAGTACGGAATACGCAGTATTTT
CSATPGLAGVRNTQYF
>TRBD1|TRBJ1-1|.|16|TRBV6-1
TGTGCCAGCAGTGCTGGACAGGGGGACCTCCACACTGAAGCTTTCTTT
CASSAGQGDLHTEAFF
>.|TRBJ2-7|few|14|TRBV6-5
TGTGCCAGCAGTTACGACGCGGGAACCTACGAGCAGTACTTC
CASSYDAGTYEQYF
>.|TRBJ2-1|few|12|TRBV6-6
TGTGCCAGCAGCAACTCCTACAATGAGCAGTTCTTC
CASSNSYNEQFF
>.|TRBJ2-3|many|13|TRBV6-2/TRBV6-3
TGTGCCAGCATCCCGGGGGCGGGAGATACGCAGTATTTT
CASIPGAGDTQYF
>.|TRBJ1-1|once|13|TRBV29-1
TGCAGCGGTATGTTTGGCAAGAACACTGAAGCTTTCTTT
CSGMFGKNTEAFF
>.|TRBJ2-7|.|12|TRBV6-1
TGTGTAACGGACCAGGTAGCCTACGAGCAGTACTTC
CVTDQVAYEQYF
>TRBD1|TRBJ2-5|many|15|TRBV20-1
TGCAGTGCTGCTGCATCTACAGGGGGCGCAGAGACCCAGTACTTC
CSAAASTGGAETQYF
>TRBD1|TRBJ2-1|.|18|TRBV11-2
TGTGCCAGCAGCTTAGTTCGGTCCCCTGACAGGGTTATGTATGAGCAGTTCTTC
CASSLVRSPDRVMYEQFF
>.|TRBJ2-2|.|14|TRBV20-1
TGCAGTGCTACGGGACCGCAGAACACCGGGGAGCTGTCTTTT
CSATGPQNTGELSF
>.|TRBJ1-2|.|13|TRBV11-2
TGTGCCAGCAGCCCCATAGGGGACTTTGGCTACACCTTC
CASSPIGDFGYTF
>TRBD2|TRBJ2-2|.|15|TRBV5-6
TGTGCCAGCAGCCCTCCGGGACTAGCGGGAGAAAAGCTGTTTTTT
CASSPPGLAGEKLFF
>.|TRBJ2-5|few|12|TRBV12-3/TRBV12-4
TGTGCCAGCAGTTTTACACAAGAGACCCAGTACTTC
CASSFTQETQYF
>TRBD1|TRBJ2-5|few|14|TRBV7-9
TGTGCCAGCAGCCCGACGACAGGGGGAGAGACCCAGTACTTC
CASSPTTGGETQYF
>TRBD1|TRBJ1-1|many|14|TRBV20-1
TGCAGTGCTAGAGCCGGGACAGGGTACACTGAAGCTTTCTTT
CSARAGTGYTEAFF
>TRBD1|TRBJ2-6|.|17|TRBV4-2
TGTGCCAGCAGGGCACAGGGGGCTGACTCTGGGGCCAACGTCCTGACTTTC
CASRAQGADSGANVLTF
>.|TRBJ1-6|.|14|TRBV6-5
TGTGCCAGCAGCTACCTCCAGAGAAATTCACCCCTCCACTTT
CASSYLQRNSPLHF
>TRBD2|TRBJ2-3|few|15|TRBV5-4
TGTGCCAGCAGCGACCCTAGCGGAGGCACAGATACGCAGTATTTT
CASSDPSGGTDTQYF
>TRBD2|TRBJ2-2|.|16|TRBV11-3
TGTGCCAGCAGCAGACGGACTAGCGGGGGCACCGTGGAGCTGTTTTTT
CASSRRTSGGTVELFF
>.|TRBJ2-3|.|16|TRBV11-2
TGTGCCAACAGCTCAACTCTAGGAGGGGGAACAGATACGCGCTATTTT
CANSSTLGGGTDTRYF